This T cell receptor (beta chain) is from a study of cytomegalovirus exposure and HLA in healthy donors. The PCR contained 60 Vbeta and 13 Jbeta primers. Using immunoSEQ multiplex PCR, the repertoire was profiled, and TCRdb retains in-frame clones only, with some absent. The sample contains some 120,000 clones, 75% to 85% of which appear only once. V was cut by 2 bases and J by 5 bases, with 10 bases left in between. CDR3 length equals 14 residues. Germline V gene lookup returns CDR1 MNHNY and CDR2 SVGAGI (reference sequence). Sequencing used PBMCs. The rearrangement joins TRBV6-6 to TRBJ1-5; D not resolved. The sequence was obtained from a man aged 35-49 years in good health and CMV-seronegative. The CDR3 region has the DNA TGTGCCAGCAGTTACGGGCCAAGTGATCAGCCCCAGCATTTT. It translates to CASSYGPSDQPQHF.